This TCR beta chain is drawn from a study of blood T cell repertoires in COVID-19. Original analysis: From reference gene primer amplification, estimates of nucleated cell counts were derived. Data came from immunoSEQ multiplex PCR; TCRdb stores just in-frame clones and leaves some out. The V and J calls and clone size were taken over from that table, and D and trimming were inferred from the DNA. The data contain 150,000 or so clones, around 88% of them seen just once; the ten biggest clones take up under 6%. The trim removed 5 bases at V and 4 bases at J, leaving 10 bases unmatched. The length of the CDR3 is 14 residues. Looked up from germline, CDR1 is GTSNPN and CDR2 is SVGIG (reference sequence).

V usage is TRBV30 and J usage is TRBJ1-1; 7 positions match TRBD1. The TCR originated in a human donor in a cohort sampled during active COVID-19. Sequencing was carried out using peripheral blood. CDR3 in DNA: TGTGCCTGGTCACTGACAGGGATTACCACTGAAGCTTTCTTT. As protein: CAWSLTGITTEAFF. The complete variable domain, with remaining parts taken from reference TRBV30 and TRBJ1-1, reads SQTIHQWPATLVQPVGSPLSLECTVEGTSNPNLYWYRQAAGRGLQLLFYSVGIGQISSEVPQNLSASRPQDRQFILSSKKLLLSDSGFYLCAWSLTGITTEAFFGQGTRLTVV.